Given below is one TCR beta chain in context. Germline values: CDR1 MRHNA, CDR2 SNTAGT. V was pared by 2 bases and J by 7 bases, with 12 bases between. This CDR3 has 14 residues. The data are from a study of OX40 agonist ivuxolimab in advanced cancers. The protocol was immunoSEQ multiplex PCR, while the TCRdb copy is restricted to in-frame clones and leaves out a portion. The sample records about 31,000 clones, 75% to 90% being singletons. Here the sequenced sample was CD4+ or CD8+ T cells sorted from blood, taken in a trial of the OX40 agonist ivuxolimab. The rearrangement uses TRBV6-4 and TRBJ2-1; tentatively, D is TRBD2 (5 bases). The TCR comes from an adult with an advanced solid tumor such as melanoma, head and neck, liver or kidney cancer. The chain's CDR3 is CASSDTSWENEQFF. The CDR3 region has the DNA TGTGCCAGCAGTGACACGAGTTGGGAGAATGAGCAGTTCTTC.